This TCR beta chain came from a study of CD8 T cells in ankylosing spondylitis. Whole-study results and caveats: Disease-linked clones, CD8+, were relatively rare in peripheral blood. Significant enrichment of disease-linked clones was reported in matched ankylosing spondylitis synovial fluid. A TCR beta motif of 7 or 8 highly homologous variants appeared characteristic of ankylosing spondylitis blood.

Libraries of TCR beta came from quantitative 5'-RACE with molecular barcodes. TCRdb ran MiXCR on the 5' RACE reads and lists one entry per CDR3 protein. Among 750,000 to 850,000 distinct CDR3 sequences, about 11% were seen once, and the ten largest hold 0.51%. CDR1 LNHNV and CDR2 YYDKDF come from the germline V gene (reference sequence). The CDR3 consists of 13 residues. V lost 8 bases to trimming and J lost 7 bases, with 15 bases between them. This clonotype turned up a few times. Its target is unknown. The sample comprised blood, either unsorted or a sorted T cell fraction (not recorded which). The clonotype originates from a male donor with ankylosing spondylitis. V usage is TRBV15 and J usage is TRBJ1-5, with D perhaps matching TRBD1 (5 bases). The CDR3 protein is CATAGGRTQPQHF. The CDR3 nucleotides read TGTGCCACCGCCGGGGGGAGAACACAGCCCCAGCATTTT.